Listed below are T cell receptor beta chains from one sample, sequenced in a study of blood T cell repertoires in COVID-19. Clones were read by immunoSEQ multiplex PCR, and TCRdb kept only the in-frame ones, dropping some. This sample yields 150,000 to 200,000 clones, of which about four fifths are seen a single time; approximately 12% belongs to the top ten. The specimen was PBMCs or T cells enriched from blood (not recorded which). All receptors come from a middle-aged man who had recovered from COVID-19. Each CDR3 is given with its conserved first and last residue. Each record gives: V gene, D gene, clone size, J gene, CDR3 DNA, CDR3 protein. A D gene is named only where the DNA matches it firmly. Only part of the rows carry a size: once, few, many, or a class if the clone is expanded.

v_gene: TRBV5-4
d_gene: .
abundance: .
j_gene: TRBJ2-1
CDR3nt: TGTGCCAGCAGCTTGGTGGTGGATCGGGGCAATGAGCAGTTCTTC
CDR3aa: CASSLVVDRGNEQFF

v_gene: TRBV5-1
d_gene: TRBD1
abundance: .
j_gene: TRBJ1-4
CDR3nt: TGCGCCAGCAGCACTACCGGGACAGGGGTGAAAAAACTGTTTTTT
CDR3aa: CASSTTGTGVKKLFF

v_gene: TRBV11-1
d_gene: .
abundance: .
j_gene: TRBJ1-1
CDR3nt: TGTGCCAGCAGCTTCCCCAGGTCTGGGACTGAAGCTTTCTTT
CDR3aa: CASSFPRSGTEAFF

v_gene: TRBV7-9
d_gene: .
abundance: once
j_gene: TRBJ2-7
CDR3nt: TGTGCCAGCAGCCCCCCGCTGAGGTACGAGCAGTACTTC
CDR3aa: CASSPPLRYEQYF

v_gene: TRBV7-9
d_gene: TRBD1
abundance: .
j_gene: TRBJ1-2
CDR3nt: TGTGCCAGCAGCTTAGAAGGACAGGTTCATGGCTACACCTTC
CDR3aa: CASSLEGQVHGYTF

v_gene: TRBV23-1
d_gene: .
abundance: few
j_gene: TRBJ1-1
CDR3nt: TGCGCCAGTCCATTGCGGGGCCCAAACACTGAAGCTTTCTTT
CDR3aa: CASPLRGPNTEAFF

v_gene: TRBV7-3
d_gene: .
abundance: .
j_gene: TRBJ2-1
CDR3nt: TGTGCCAGCAGCTTTGGGGCTGCCTGGACCTCCTACAATGAGCAGTTCTTC
CDR3aa: CASSFGAAWTSYNEQFF

v_gene: TRBV10-3
d_gene: TRBD1
abundance: .
j_gene: TRBJ1-5
CDR3nt: TGTGCCATCAGTGAACAGGGGGCGTTCCAGCCCCAGCATTTT
CDR3aa: CAISEQGAFQPQHF

v_gene: TRBV19
d_gene: .
abundance: .
j_gene: TRBJ2-2
CDR3nt: TGTGCCAGTACCCTCCTCCTATCCCACACCGGGGAGCTGTTTTTT
CDR3aa: CASTLLLSHTGELFF

v_gene: TRBV5-1
d_gene: .
abundance: .
j_gene: TRBJ2-1
CDR3nt: TGCGCCAGCAGCTTGGTTCGGGGAGGTGAGCAGTTCTTC
CDR3aa: CASSLVRGGEQFF

v_gene: TRBV7-2
d_gene: TRBD1
abundance: .
j_gene: TRBJ1-6
CDR3nt: TGTGCCAGCAGGGATATGAAAACAGGGGGGCCACCCCTCCACTTT
CDR3aa: CASRDMKTGGPPLHF

v_gene: TRBV6-5
d_gene: .
abundance: once
j_gene: TRBJ1-5
CDR3nt: TGTGCCAGCAGTCCGACTAGGAACCAGCCCCAGCATTTT
CDR3aa: CASSPTRNQPQHF

v_gene: TRBV10-3
d_gene: TRBD2
abundance: .
j_gene: TRBJ2-1
CDR3nt: TGTGCCATCAGTGGCGATAGCGGGGGGGACAGGCACTCCTACAATGAGCAGTTCTTC
CDR3aa: CAISGDSGGDRHSYNEQFF

v_gene: TRBV28
d_gene: .
abundance: .
j_gene: TRBJ1-2
CDR3nt: TGTGCCAGCAGTTTTAGAGTCCTAGAGGCTGGCTACACCTTC
CDR3aa: CASSFRVLEAGYTF

v_gene: TRBV4-1
d_gene: TRBD1
abundance: .
j_gene: TRBJ1-6
CDR3nt: TGCGCCAGCAGCCAAGCGGTGAGACAGGGAGGATCACCCCTCCACTTT
CDR3aa: CASSQAVRQGGSPLHF

v_gene: TRBV3-1/TRBV3-2
d_gene: .
abundance: .
j_gene: TRBJ2-7
CDR3nt: TGTGCCAGCAGCCAAGACTCCTTCTCCTACGAGCAGTACTTC
CDR3aa: CASSQDSFSYEQYF

v_gene: TRBV27
d_gene: .
abundance: .
j_gene: TRBJ2-7
CDR3nt: TGTGCCAGCAGTACCTATTGGGGAGACAAAACTTACGAGCAGTACTTC
CDR3aa: CASSTYWGDKTYEQYF

v_gene: TRBV18
d_gene: .
abundance: .
j_gene: TRBJ2-2
CDR3nt: TGTGCCAGCTCACCAATCGCGAGGGGAGGGCTGTTTTTT
CDR3aa: CASSPIARGGLFF

v_gene: TRBV3-1/TRBV3-2
d_gene: TRBD1
abundance: .
j_gene: TRBJ1-4
CDR3nt: TGTGCCAGCAGCCAAAAGAGCGGGACAGGTGGTGAAAAACTGTTTTTT
CDR3aa: CASSQKSGTGGEKLFF

v_gene: TRBV7-6
d_gene: TRBD1
abundance: .
j_gene: TRBJ1-5
CDR3nt: TGTGCCAGCAGCTTAACCCAGGGGGCCCCTCAGCCCCAGCATTTT
CDR3aa: CASSLTQGAPQPQHF